This T cell receptor beta chain appears in the sequencing data of a study of blood T cell repertoires in COVID-19. Study-wide background: The United States, Italy and Spain were the sources of the acute and convalescent COVID-19 samples.

Trimming took off 5 bases at V and 4 bases at J, with 6 bases between the two ends. The length of the CDR3 is 11 residues. Germline V gene lookup returns CDR1 SGHAT and CDR2 FQNNGV. In the source study's methods: Estimation of nucleated cell counts was performed using reference gene primer amplification. Libraries were prepared by immunoSEQ multiplex PCR; TCRdb keeps only in-frame clonotypes and omits some of them. Clone size and V and J calls were adopted from that table, with D and trimming inferred from the DNA. The table shows 99,000 or so clones, with over 80% occurring only once. This clone was counted between two and nine times.

The sequence was collected from a man between 50 and 59 years old with acute or convalescent COVID-19. The sequenced material came from peripheral blood. V and J are TRBV11-2 and TRBJ2-7; D not certain. CDR3 coding DNA: TGTGCCAGCAGCCTATGGTACGAGCAGTACTTC. It is translated as CASSLWYEQYF.